This TCR beta chain appears in the sequencing data of a study of Ad26.COV2.S vaccination and SARS-CoV-2 variants. Worth noting for this clone: Its antigen is unidentified.

Profiling relied on immunoSEQ multiplex PCR, and the TCRdb table lists in-frame clones only, not all of them. The sample lists some 340,000 clones; around 85% were seen once. Germline CDR1 LGHDT, CDR2 YNNKEL (reference sequence). The length of the CDR3 is 15 residues. Losses at the gene ends were 1 base for V and 0 bases for J; bases not matched to a gene: 2. Treatment given: around 19 received Ad26.COV2.S at low or high dose, single or two shots; about 5 received placebo; per-sample allocation not given. Samples came from day 63 after the first vaccine or placebo injection. In Boston, the donor was an adult between 18-55 years of age. Study results and limitations: Vaccine recipients had higher spike-specific TCR breadth than placebo recipients.

J is TRBJ2-5 and V is TRBV3-1 (or the pseudogene TRBV3-2); 7 bases line up with TRBD1. The sequencing used peripheral blood, collected in a trial of Ad26.COV2.S vaccine versus placebo. This TCR was recovered from a person aged 18-60 years who received the Ad26.COV2.S COVID-19 vaccine or a placebo. This CDR3 is CASSQGDRNQETQYF. The CDR3 DNA reads TGTGCCAGCAGCCAAGGGGACAGAAACCAAGAGACCCAGTACTTC.